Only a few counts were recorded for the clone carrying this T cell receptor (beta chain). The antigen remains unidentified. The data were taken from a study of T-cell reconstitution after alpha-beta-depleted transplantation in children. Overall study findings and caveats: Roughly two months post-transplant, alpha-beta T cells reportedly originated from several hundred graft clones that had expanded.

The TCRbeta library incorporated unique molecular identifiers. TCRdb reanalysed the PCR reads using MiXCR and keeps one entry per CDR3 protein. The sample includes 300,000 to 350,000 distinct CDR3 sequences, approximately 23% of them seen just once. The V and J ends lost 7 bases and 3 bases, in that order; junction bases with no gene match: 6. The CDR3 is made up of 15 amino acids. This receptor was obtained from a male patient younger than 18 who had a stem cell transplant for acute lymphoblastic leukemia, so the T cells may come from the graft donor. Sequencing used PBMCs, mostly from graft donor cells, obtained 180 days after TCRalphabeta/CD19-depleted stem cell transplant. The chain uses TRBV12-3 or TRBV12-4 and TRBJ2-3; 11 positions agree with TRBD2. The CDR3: CASTMTSGITDTQYF. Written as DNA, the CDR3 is TGTGCCAGCACCATGACTAGCGGGATAACAGATACGCAGTATTTT.